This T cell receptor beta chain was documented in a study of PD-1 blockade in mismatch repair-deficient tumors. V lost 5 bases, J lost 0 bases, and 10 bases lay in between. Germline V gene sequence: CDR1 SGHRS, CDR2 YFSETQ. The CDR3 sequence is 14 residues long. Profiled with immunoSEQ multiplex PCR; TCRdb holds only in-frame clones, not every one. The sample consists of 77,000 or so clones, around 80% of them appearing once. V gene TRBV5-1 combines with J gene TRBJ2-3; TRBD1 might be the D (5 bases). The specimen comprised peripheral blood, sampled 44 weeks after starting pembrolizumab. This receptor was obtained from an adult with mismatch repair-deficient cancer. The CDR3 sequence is CASSLQGSTDTQYF. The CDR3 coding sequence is TGCGCCAGCAGTCTCCAGGGTAGCACAGATACGCAGTATTTT.